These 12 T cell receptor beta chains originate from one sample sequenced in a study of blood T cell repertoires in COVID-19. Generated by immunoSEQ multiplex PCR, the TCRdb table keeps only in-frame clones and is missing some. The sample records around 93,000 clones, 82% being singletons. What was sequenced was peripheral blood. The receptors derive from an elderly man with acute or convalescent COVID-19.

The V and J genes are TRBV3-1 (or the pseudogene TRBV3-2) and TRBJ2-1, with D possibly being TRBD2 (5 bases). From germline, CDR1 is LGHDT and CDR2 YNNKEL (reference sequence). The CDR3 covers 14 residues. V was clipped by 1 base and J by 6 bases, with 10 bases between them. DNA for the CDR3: TGTGCCAGCAGCCAAGGCGTGGACTTCAATGAGCAGTTCTTC. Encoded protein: CASSQGVDFNEQFF.

The CDR3 nucleotides read TGTGCCAGCAGCCGGACAGGAAACACTGAAGCTTTCTTT. Encoded protein: CASSRTGNTEAFF. V gene TRBV6-2 or TRBV6-3 combines with J gene TRBJ1-1; TRBD1 aligns across 7 bases. V lost 6 bases and J lost 2; bases outside the gene matches: 3. Germline V gives CDR1 MNHEY, CDR2 SVGEGT. The CDR3 loop spans 13 amino acids.

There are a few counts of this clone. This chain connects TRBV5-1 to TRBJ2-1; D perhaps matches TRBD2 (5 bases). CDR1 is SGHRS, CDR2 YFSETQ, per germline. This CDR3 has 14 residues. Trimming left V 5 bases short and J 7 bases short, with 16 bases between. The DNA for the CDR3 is TGCGCCAGCAGTACCCGACCGGGGTTGAATGAGCAGTTCTTC. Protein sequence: CASSTRPGLNEQFF.

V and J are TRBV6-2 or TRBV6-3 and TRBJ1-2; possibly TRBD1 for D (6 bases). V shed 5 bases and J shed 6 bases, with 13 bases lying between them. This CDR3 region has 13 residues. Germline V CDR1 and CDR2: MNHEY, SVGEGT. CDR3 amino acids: CASSQTGRHGYTF. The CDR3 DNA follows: TGTGCCAGCAGTCAAACAGGGCGCCATGGCTACACCTTC.

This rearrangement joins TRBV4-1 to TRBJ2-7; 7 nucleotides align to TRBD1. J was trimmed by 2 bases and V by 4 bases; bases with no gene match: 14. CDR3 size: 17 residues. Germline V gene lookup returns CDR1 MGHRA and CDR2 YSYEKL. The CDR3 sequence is CASSLVPGQSVPYEQYF. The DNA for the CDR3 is TGCGCCAGCAGCCTCGTTCCGGGACAGTCAGTCCCCTACGAGCAGTACTTC.

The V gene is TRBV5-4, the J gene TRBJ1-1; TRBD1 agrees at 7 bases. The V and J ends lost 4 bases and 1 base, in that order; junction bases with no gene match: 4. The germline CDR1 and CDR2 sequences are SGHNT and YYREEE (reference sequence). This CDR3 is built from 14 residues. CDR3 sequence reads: CASSPDRSNTEAFF. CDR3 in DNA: TGTGCCAGCAGCCCGGACAGGTCGAACACTGAAGCTTTCTTT. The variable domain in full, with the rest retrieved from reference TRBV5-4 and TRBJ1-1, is ETGVTQSPTHLIKTRGQQVTLRCSSQSGHNTVSWYQQALGQGPQFIFQYYREEENGRGNFPPRFSGLQFPNYSSELNVNALELDDSALYLCASSPDRSNTEAFFGQGTRLTVV.

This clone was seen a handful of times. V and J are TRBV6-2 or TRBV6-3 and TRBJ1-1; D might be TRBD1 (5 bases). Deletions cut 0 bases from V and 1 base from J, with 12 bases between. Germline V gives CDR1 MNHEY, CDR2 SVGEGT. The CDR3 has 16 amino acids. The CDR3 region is CASSYSSRGPNTEAFF. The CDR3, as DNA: TGTGCCAGCAGTTACTCGAGTAGGGGTCCGAACACTGAAGCTTTCTTT.

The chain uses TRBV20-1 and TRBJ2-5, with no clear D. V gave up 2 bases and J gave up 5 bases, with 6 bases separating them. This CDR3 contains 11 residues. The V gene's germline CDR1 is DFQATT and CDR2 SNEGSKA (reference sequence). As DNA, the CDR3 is TGCAGTGCTAGATTTTATGAGACCCAGTACTTC. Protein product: CSARFYETQYF.

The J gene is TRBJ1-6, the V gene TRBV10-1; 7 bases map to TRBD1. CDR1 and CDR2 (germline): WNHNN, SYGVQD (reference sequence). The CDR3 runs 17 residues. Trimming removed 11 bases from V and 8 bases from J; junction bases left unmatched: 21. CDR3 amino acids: CAQAYYLDRVCDSPLHF. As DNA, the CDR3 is TGCGCCCAAGCTTACTATTTAGACAGGGTTTGCGATTCACCCCTCCACTTT.

CDR3 bases: TGTGCCAGCAGCAAACAGGAGAGCACAGATACGCAGTATTTT. It specifies CASSKQESTDTQYF. V usage is TRBV7-2 and J usage is TRBJ2-3; D is perhaps TRBD1 (5 bases). CDR3 length: 14 amino acids. V shed 5 bases and J shed 0 bases, with 9 bases lying between them. Looked up from germline, CDR1 is SGHTA and CDR2 is FQGNSA.

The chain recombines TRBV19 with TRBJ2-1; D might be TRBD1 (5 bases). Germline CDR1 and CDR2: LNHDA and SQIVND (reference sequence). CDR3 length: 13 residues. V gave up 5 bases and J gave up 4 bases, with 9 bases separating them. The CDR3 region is CASSGDSYNEQFF. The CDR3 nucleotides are TGTGCCAGTAGTGGTGACAGTTACAATGAGCAGTTCTTC.

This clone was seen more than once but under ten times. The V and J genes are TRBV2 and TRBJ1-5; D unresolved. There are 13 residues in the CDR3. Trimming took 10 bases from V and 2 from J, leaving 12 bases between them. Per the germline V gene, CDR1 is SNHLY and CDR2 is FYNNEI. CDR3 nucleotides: TGTGCCACCGCGATGAATGGCAATCAGCCCCAGCATTTT. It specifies CATAMNGNQPQHF.